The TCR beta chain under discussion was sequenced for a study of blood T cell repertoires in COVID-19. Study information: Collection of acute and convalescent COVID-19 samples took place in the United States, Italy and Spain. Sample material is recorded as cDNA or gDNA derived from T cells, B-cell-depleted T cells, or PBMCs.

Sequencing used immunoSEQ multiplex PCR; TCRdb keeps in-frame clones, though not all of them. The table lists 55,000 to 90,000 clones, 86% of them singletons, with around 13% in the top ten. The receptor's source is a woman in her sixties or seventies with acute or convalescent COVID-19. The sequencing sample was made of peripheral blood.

CDR3 nucleotide sequence: TGTGCCAGCAGTTTCTTGAGCACCGGGGAGCTGTTTTTT. Translated: CASSFLSTGELFF. This chain links TRBV27 with TRBJ2-2, with D unclear. The germline V gene has CDR1 MNHEY and CDR2 SMNVEV (reference sequence). The CDR3 length is 13 residues. V was cut by 3 bases and J by 4 bases, with 6 bases left in between.